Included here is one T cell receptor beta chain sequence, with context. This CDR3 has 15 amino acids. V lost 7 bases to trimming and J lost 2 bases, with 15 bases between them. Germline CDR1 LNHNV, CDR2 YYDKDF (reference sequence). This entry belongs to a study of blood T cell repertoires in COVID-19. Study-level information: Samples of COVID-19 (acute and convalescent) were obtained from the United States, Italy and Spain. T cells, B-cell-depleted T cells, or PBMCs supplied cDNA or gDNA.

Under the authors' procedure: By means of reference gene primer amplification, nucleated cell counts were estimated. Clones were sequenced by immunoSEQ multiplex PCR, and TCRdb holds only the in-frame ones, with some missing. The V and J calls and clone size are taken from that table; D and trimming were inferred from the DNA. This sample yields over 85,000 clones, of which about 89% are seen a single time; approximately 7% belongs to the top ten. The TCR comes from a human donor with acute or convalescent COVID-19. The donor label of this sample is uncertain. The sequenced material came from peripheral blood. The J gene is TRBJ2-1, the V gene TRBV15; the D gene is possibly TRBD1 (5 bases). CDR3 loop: CATIKEVDTYNEQFF. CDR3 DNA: TGTGCCACCATAAAAGAGGTGGACACCTACAATGAGCAGTTCTTC.